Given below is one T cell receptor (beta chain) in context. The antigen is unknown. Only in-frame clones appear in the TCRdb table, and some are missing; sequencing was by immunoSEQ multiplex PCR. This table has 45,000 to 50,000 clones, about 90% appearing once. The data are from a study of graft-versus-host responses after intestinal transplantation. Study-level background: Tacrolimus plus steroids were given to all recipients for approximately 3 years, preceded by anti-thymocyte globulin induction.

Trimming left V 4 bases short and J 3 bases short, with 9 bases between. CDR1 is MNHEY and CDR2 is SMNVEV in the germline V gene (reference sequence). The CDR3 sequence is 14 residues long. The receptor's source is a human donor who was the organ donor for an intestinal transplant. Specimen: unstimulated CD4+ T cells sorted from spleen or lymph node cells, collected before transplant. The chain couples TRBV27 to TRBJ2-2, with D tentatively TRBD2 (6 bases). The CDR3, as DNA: TGTGCCAGCAGTTCCTCGGGAGACACCGGGGAGCTGTTTTTT. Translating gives CASSSSGDTGELFF.